This TCR beta chain was recorded in a study of blood T cell repertoires in COVID-19. Authors' methods: Counts of nucleated cells, estimated from reference gene primer amplification, were obtained. TCRdb's table, derived via immunoSEQ multiplex PCR, lists solely in-frame clones and lacks some. For V, J and clone size, that table is used; D and trimming come from the DNA. Of about 150,000 clones in the sample, 75% to 85% were seen once. The germline V gene encodes CDR1 WNHNN and CDR2 SYGVQD (reference sequence). J was trimmed by 2 bases and V by 6 bases; bases with no gene match: 12. There are 16 residues in the CDR3.

V usage is TRBV10-1 and J usage is TRBJ2-7, with 8 positions matching TRBD1. Sequenced sample: peripheral blood. The TCR originated in a man aged 55 to 70 with acute or convalescent COVID-19. CDR3 coding DNA: TGCGCCAGCAGCGCCCCGCGGACAGGGCTGACCTACGAGCAGTACTTC. Translating gives CASSAPRTGLTYEQYF.